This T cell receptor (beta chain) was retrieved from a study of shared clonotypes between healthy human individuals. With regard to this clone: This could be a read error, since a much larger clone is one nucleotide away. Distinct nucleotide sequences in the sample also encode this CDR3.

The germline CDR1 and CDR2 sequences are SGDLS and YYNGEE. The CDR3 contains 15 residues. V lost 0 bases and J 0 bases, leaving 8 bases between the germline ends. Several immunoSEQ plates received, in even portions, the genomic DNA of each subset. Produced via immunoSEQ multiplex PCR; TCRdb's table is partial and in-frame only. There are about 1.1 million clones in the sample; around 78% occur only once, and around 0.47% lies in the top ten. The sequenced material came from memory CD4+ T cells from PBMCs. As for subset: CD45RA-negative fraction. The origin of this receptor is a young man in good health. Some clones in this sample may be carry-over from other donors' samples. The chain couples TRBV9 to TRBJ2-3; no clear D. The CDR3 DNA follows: TGTGCCAGCAGCGTAGCTCCCACTAGCACAGATACGCAGTATTTT. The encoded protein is CASSVAPTSTDTQYF.